The clone carrying this T cell receptor (beta chain) showed up just once. This entry is derived from a study of blood T cell repertoires in COVID-19. Study in general: Samples of COVID-19 (acute and convalescent) were obtained from the United States, Italy and Spain. The analysed material was cDNA or gDNA that came from T cells, B-cell-depleted T cells, or PBMCs.

Methods used by the authors: Cell counts per sample came from amplifying reference gene primers. Profiled with immunoSEQ multiplex PCR; TCRdb holds only in-frame clones, not every one. V, J and clone size reflect that table, while D and trimming were determined from the DNA. The data contain roughly 200,000 clones, approximately 88% of them singletons. Sequencing was done on a sample of peripheral blood. The source of this sequence is a woman in her twenties or thirties with acute or convalescent COVID-19.

The CDR3 coding sequence is TGTGCCAGCAGTCCTCAGACAGAGCAGTCCTACGAGCAGTACTTC. Translated: CASSPQTEQSYEQYF. This chain links TRBV28 with TRBJ2-7; tentatively, D is TRBD1 (5 bases). The CDR3 length is 15 residues. With 5 bases removed from V and 1 base from J, the gap between germline ends came to 15 bases. The germline V gene has CDR1 MDHEN and CDR2 SYDVKM.